Each of the 10 T cell receptor beta chains below was sequenced from the same sample in a study of T cells in Graves' hyperthyroidism and ophthalmopathy (dated by TCRdb to the late 2010s). Libraries were prepared through multiplex PCR. Sequencing was performed on an Illumina HiSeq 2000. The TCR beta CDR3 regions were amplified from RNA transcripts. For the first round of RT-PCR on the TCR CDR3, the HTBI primer set was used together with the Qiagen OneStep RT-PCR kit. TCRdb cleaned the public reads at Q25 with fastp, built clones with MiXCR and kept in-frame beta chains. Identical CDR3 proteins give one entry, which carries the most common genes and DNA. For this sample the table gives hundreds of thousands of distinct CDR3 sequences, of which about two fifths were detected only once. The top ten constitute 7.5% to 9.5% of the sample. The material sequenced was blood. The receptor set was obtained from a young man with Graves' hyperthyroidism.

Many counts were recorded for this clonotype. V is TRBV15 and J is TRBJ2-6; D is possibly TRBD2 (5 bases). Germline lookup yields CDR1 LNHNV and CDR2 YYDKDF (reference sequence). Between the trimmed V and J ends, which lost 3 bases and 7 bases, there was a span of 13 bases. The CDR3 is 15 residues long. The CDR3 reads CATSSEGTVANVLTF. The CDR3 nucleotides read TGTGCCACCAGCAGTGAGGGAACGGTCGCCAACGTCCTGACTTTC.

This clonotype occurred many times. This sequence joins TRBV12-3 or TRBV12-4 and TRBJ1-6, with D hard to call. V dropped 3 bases and J dropped 14 bases, with 11 bases sitting between them. This CDR3 has 12 amino acids. For the CDR3, the DNA is TGTGCCAGCAGTTTGCTCCTCGGGTCCCTCCACTTT. It specifies CASSLLLGSLHF.

This clonotype occurred many times. The V gene is TRBV9, the J gene TRBJ2-6; D is ambiguous. CDR3 length: 14 residues. CDR1 is SGDLS and CDR2 is YYNGEE in the germline V gene. V was trimmed by 1 base and J by 1 base, leaving 3 bases between them. CDR3 sequence: CASSVPSGANVLTF. The DNA of the CDR3 is TGTGCCAGCAGCGTACCTTCTGGGGCCAACGTCCTGACTTTC.

The chain carries TRBV10-1 and TRBJ2-5, with TRBD1 matching over 7 bases. V shed 3 bases, J shed 5 bases, and the junction held 3 bases outside the gene matches. This CDR3 is 13 amino acids long. Germline loops: CDR1 WNHNN, CDR2 SYGVQD (reference sequence). The CDR3 region has the DNA TGCGCCAGCAGTGAAGACAGGGTCGAGACCCAGTACTTC. Translating it yields CASSEDRVETQYF.

As regards this clonotype: A read error is likely, as this CDR3 ends without the conserved phenylalanine or tryptophan. This sequence joins TRBV29-1 and TRBJ1-2; D remains ambiguous. The CDR3 has 14 residues. The V and J ends lost 5 bases and 2 bases respectively, with 15 bases between them. The germline CDR1 and CDR2 sequences are SQVTM and ANQGSEA. DNA for the CDR3: TGCAGCGTTTTGGCAACTACAGCGAACTATGGCTACACCCTC. Residues: CSVLATTANYGYTL.

This chain uses TRBV5-1 with TRBJ2-7; 11 bases fit TRBD1. V lost 1 base to trimming and J lost 7 bases; unmatched junction nucleotides: 7. Germline CDR1 and CDR2: SGHRS and YFSETQ. The CDR3 is 15 amino acids. The CDR3 DNA is TGCGCCAGCAGCTTGCATGGACAGGGGGCGGGGGAGCAGTACTTC. This codes for CASSLHGQGAGEQYF.

On this clonotype: Possible read error: a much larger clone is one base away. V usage is TRBV7-9 and J usage is TRBJ1-1, with 8 bases fitting TRBD1. Germline CDR1 reads SEHNR; CDR2 reads FQNEAQ (reference sequence). V was clipped by 2 bases and J by 1 base; unmatched bases: 3. This CDR3 is built from 15 residues. The CDR3 spells CASSLIQGGNTEAFF. CDR3 DNA: TGTGCCAGCAGCTTAATACAGGGGGGGAACACTGAAGCTTTCTTT.

The V gene is TRBV20-1, the J gene TRBJ1-1; 11 bases line up with TRBD1. Unmatched junction bases numbered 6, after V lost 0 bases and J lost 0 bases. The germline V gene encodes CDR1 DFQATT and CDR2 SNEGSKA (reference sequence). This CDR3 is built from 17 residues. CDR3 protein: CSARDLRTGGLNTEAFF. CDR3 DNA: TGCAGTGCTAGAGATCTTCGGACAGGGGGCCTGAACACTGAAGCTTTCTTT.

This clonotype was picked up many times. The chain links TRBV7-9 to TRBJ2-2; weak D call: TRBD1 (6 bases). From germline, CDR1 is SEHNR and CDR2 FQNEAQ (reference sequence). The ends were cut back, 6 bases at V and 3 bases at J, with 11 bases in the middle. The CDR3 has 14 residues. The CDR3 region is CASSRNRDTGELFF. The CDR3 coding sequence is TGTGCCAGCAGTCGTAACAGGGACACCGGGGAGCTGTTTTTT.

The table lists this clonotype with a few counts. CDR3 in amino acids: CASSLEGLPPGANVLTF. CDR3 in DNA: TGCGCCAGCAGCTTGGAGGGTCTTCCTCCTGGGGCCAACGTCCTGACTTTC. This chain uses TRBV5-1 with TRBJ2-6; D not resolved. Germline V gene data show CDR1 as SGHRS and CDR2 as YFSETQ. The CDR3 sequence is 17 residues long. Trimming left V 0 bases short and J 2 bases short, with 12 bases between.